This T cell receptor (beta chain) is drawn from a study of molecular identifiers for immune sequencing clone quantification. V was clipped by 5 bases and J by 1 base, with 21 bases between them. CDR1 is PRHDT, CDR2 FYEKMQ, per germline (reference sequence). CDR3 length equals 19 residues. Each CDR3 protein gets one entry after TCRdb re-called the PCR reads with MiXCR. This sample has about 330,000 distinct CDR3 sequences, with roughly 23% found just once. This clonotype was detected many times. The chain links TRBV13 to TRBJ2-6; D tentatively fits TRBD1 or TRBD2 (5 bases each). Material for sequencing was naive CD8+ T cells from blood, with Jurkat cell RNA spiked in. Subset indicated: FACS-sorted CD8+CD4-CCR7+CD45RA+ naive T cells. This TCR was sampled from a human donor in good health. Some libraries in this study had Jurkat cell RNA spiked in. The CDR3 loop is CASSRRGPGSLSGANVLTF. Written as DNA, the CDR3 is TGTGCCAGCAGCCGTCGGGGCCCAGGGTCCTTATCTGGGGCCAACGTCCTGACTTTC.